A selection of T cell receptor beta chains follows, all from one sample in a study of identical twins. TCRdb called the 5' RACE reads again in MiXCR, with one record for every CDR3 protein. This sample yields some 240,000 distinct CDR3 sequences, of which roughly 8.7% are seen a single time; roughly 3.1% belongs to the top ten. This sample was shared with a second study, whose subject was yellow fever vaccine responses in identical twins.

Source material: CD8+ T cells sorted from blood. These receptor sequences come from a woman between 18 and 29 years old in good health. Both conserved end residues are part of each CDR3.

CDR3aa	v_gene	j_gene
CATSDELGTRSGEQFF	TRBV24-1	TRBJ2-1
CSASGRESSYEQYF	TRBV20-1	TRBJ2-7
CASSYRTGPEQYF	TRBV4-3	TRBJ2-7
CASSSWEGYGYTF	TRBV11-2	TRBJ1-2
CASGQESGYEQYF	TRBV4-2	TRBJ2-7
CASRPGGDTEAFF	TRBV7-9	TRBJ1-1
CASSQEYRVQETQYF	TRBV4-1	TRBJ2-5
CAISEMGNSGNTIYF	TRBV10-3	TRBJ1-3
CASSQALSGVSQPQHF	TRBV4-3	TRBJ1-5
CASSFSSNQPQHF	TRBV5-6	TRBJ1-5
CASSFGPEAFF	TRBV7-9	TRBJ1-1
CASSFAGDEQYF	TRBV12-3/TRBV12-4	TRBJ2-7
CASSFVGTEAFF	TRBV7-9	TRBJ1-1
CASSPASVVNEQFF	TRBV12-3/TRBV12-4	TRBJ2-1
CASSDPTGEVNTEAFF	TRBV6-4	TRBJ1-1
CSARDAPTLTSGGIF	TRBV20-1	TRBJ2-7
CSAPGTGPGEQYF	TRBV20-1	TRBJ2-7
CASSHAAKTEEITGELFF	TRBV4-2	TRBJ2-2
CASSQLTGDREQFF	TRBV7-6	TRBJ2-1
CASSPDDGELFF	TRBV7-7	TRBJ2-2
CSARDSSGGALETQYF	TRBV20-1	TRBJ2-5
CASSVGLAGIEEQYF	TRBV9	TRBJ2-7
CASSSAAARDIQYF	TRBV6-5	TRBJ2-4
CASSLVGTSSYNEQFF	TRBV5-1	TRBJ2-1
CASSQGAGEQFF	TRBV4-1	TRBJ2-1
CSVPGSSPITGELFF	TRBV29-1	TRBJ2-2
CSVGRQGEDYTF	TRBV29-1	TRBJ1-2
CASSSDRSSYNEQFF	TRBV6-1	TRBJ2-1
CAWRMRAGGELFF	TRBV30	TRBJ2-2
CSVFYASSYDQYF	TRBV29-1	TRBJ2-7
CASSLGLYNEQFF	TRBV7-9	TRBJ2-1
CASSLLGAGNQPQHF	TRBV12-3/TRBV12-4	TRBJ1-5
CASSEAQSGRLELFF	TRBV2	TRBJ2-2